What follows are 25 T cell receptor beta chains derived from one specimen sequenced in a study of shared clonotypes between healthy human individuals. Clones were read by immunoSEQ multiplex PCR, and TCRdb kept only the in-frame ones, dropping some. This table holds under 1 million clones, roughly 96% found once. CD45RO-negative CD8 cells positively selected for CCR7 made up the naive population, which excluded terminally differentiated effector memory CD45RA+ cells. The specimen was naive CD8+ T cells sorted from blood. The receptors stem from a man in his thirties or forties in good health.

The CDR3: CSVEEGHSYEQYF. As DNA, the CDR3 is TGCAGCGTTGAGGAGGGACACTCCTACGAGCAGTACTTC. The V gene is TRBV29-1, the J gene TRBJ2-7; possibly TRBD1 or TRBD2 for D (6 bases each). Germline lookup yields CDR1 SQVTM and CDR2 ANQGSEA. CDR3 length equals 13 residues. The ends were cut back, 3 bases at V and 0 bases at J, with 9 bases in the middle.

This clone was recorded only once. The V gene is TRBV4-1, the J gene TRBJ2-1, with TRBD2 matching 9 bases. Germline CDR1 reads MGHRA; CDR2 reads YSYEKL. V shed 2 bases and J 4 bases; nucleotides not matched to a gene: 6. The CDR3 length is 16 residues. The CDR3 nucleotides are TGCGCCAGCAGCCAAAGGGCGGGAGGGCCTTACAATGAGCAGTTCTTC. This encodes CASSQRAGGPYNEQFF.

This rearrangement joins TRBV4-1 to TRBJ2-2; 8 nucleotides line up with TRBD1. The germline CDR1 and CDR2 sequences are MGHRA and YSYEKL. The CDR3 spans 17 residues. Trimming removed 2 bases from V and 1 base from J; junction bases left unmatched: 6. DNA of the CDR3: TGCGCCAGCAGCCAACCTCCGGGACAGGTGAACACCGGGGAGCTGTTTTTT. It translates to CASSQPPGQVNTGELFF.

This clone was detected only once. The J gene is TRBJ2-2, the V gene TRBV5-6; weak D call: TRBD1 (6 bases). With 2 bases removed from V and 4 bases from J, the gap between germline ends came to 12 bases. The CDR3 is made up of 15 amino acids. Germline V lookup: CDR1 SGHDT, CDR2 YYEEEE. DNA of the CDR3: TGTGCCAGCAGCTTAGACAGGTCGGGCACCGGGGAGCTGTTTTTT. Its protein product is CASSLDRSGTGELFF.

V and J are TRBV18 and TRBJ2-5; D may correspond to TRBD1 or TRBD2 (6 bases each). CDR1 and CDR2 (germline): KGHSH, LQKENI. CDR3 length equals 14 residues. V lost 8 bases and J lost 4, with 17 bases in between. The CDR3 DNA reads TGTGCCAGCAACCACATCGGGGGCAGAGAGACCCAGTACTTC. It yields the protein CASNHIGGRETQYF.

The chain joins TRBV19 to TRBJ1-5, with 7 bases identical to TRBD1. There are 14 residues in the CDR3. Germline CDR1 is LNHDA and CDR2 is SQIVND (reference sequence). V trimming: 6 bases; J trimming: 6 bases; junction bases outside the gene matches: 8. The CDR3 region is CASSPGQSVQPQHF. The CDR3 DNA reads TGTGCCAGTAGCCCGGGACAGTCTGTTCAGCCCCAGCATTTT.

The chain links TRBV9 to TRBJ1-2; D gene ambiguous. The CDR3 covers 14 residues. V was trimmed by 4 bases and J by 8 bases, leaving 18 bases between them. CDR1 is SGDLS and CDR2 is YYNGEE in the germline V gene. CDR3 nucleotides: TGTGCCAGCAGCACTTCCCCAAAATATATCGGCTACACCTTC. Amino acid sequence: CASSTSPKYIGYTF.

The chain combines TRBV6-5 with TRBJ1-5; no firm D call. The CDR3 length is 15 residues. From germline, CDR1 is MNHEY and CDR2 SVGAGI. V was pared by 5 bases and J by 2 bases, with 13 bases between. This CDR3 reads CASSATRVGNQPQHF. The CDR3 DNA reads TGTGCCAGCAGTGCAACAAGGGTTGGCAATCAGCCCCAGCATTTT.

J is TRBJ2-5 and V is TRBV10-3, with TRBD1 identical over 7 bases. Trimming at V came to 6 bases and at J to 1 base, leaving 17 bases not matched to a gene. Looked up from germline, CDR1 is ENHRY and CDR2 is SYGVKD. This CDR3 region has 18 residues. CDR3 residues: CAISPGDREFLPQETQYF. In DNA form, the CDR3 reads TGTGCCATCAGCCCCGGCGACAGGGAGTTCTTGCCCCAAGAGACCCAGTACTTC.

This sequence joins TRBV7-9 and TRBJ2-2, with 10 bases fitting TRBD2. The CDR3 has 15 amino acids. Germline trimming cut 4 bases from V and 7 bases from J; bases unmatched to any gene: 6. CDR1 and CDR2 from the germline V gene are SEHNR and FQNEAQ (reference sequence). The CDR3 protein is CASSSEREGHGELFF. CDR3 nucleotide sequence: TGTGCCAGCAGCTCCGAGCGGGAGGGGCACGGGGAGCTGTTTTTT.

V usage is TRBV9 and J usage is TRBJ1-1; 9 positions match TRBD1. Germline CDR1 reads SGDLS; CDR2 reads YYNGEE. CDR3 length: 14 amino acids. Losses at the gene ends were 3 bases for V and 4 bases for J; bases not matched to a gene: 4. CDR3 nucleotides: TGTGCCAGCAGCGCTGGGGACAGGGTCACTGAAGCTTTCTTT. Protein product: CASSAGDRVTEAFF.

The V gene is TRBV13, the J gene TRBJ1-2; no firm D call. Germline lookup yields CDR1 PRHDT and CDR2 FYEKMQ (reference sequence). V was cut by 1 base and J by 6 bases, with 18 bases left in between. The CDR3 covers 16 residues. CDR3 sequence reads: CASSLAVRALRNGYTF. CDR3 nucleotide sequence: TGTGCCAGCAGCTTAGCGGTTAGGGCGCTCAGGAATGGCTACACCTTC.

The rearrangement joins TRBV5-1 to TRBJ2-1, with TRBD1 identical over 8 bases. Germline CDR1 and CDR2: SGHRS and YFSETQ. This CDR3 comprises 16 residues. V shed 4 bases, J shed 0 bases, and the junction held 6 bases outside the gene matches. The CDR3 region has the DNA TGCGCCAGCAGCCTCCGACAGGGGAACTCCTACAATGAGCAGTTCTTC. Translation gives CASSLRQGNSYNEQFF.

To note about this clone: Other DNA sequences of this sample code for an identical CDR3. The CDR3: CASSLTSSYEQYF. The CDR3 DNA is TGTGCCAGCAGTTTGACTAGCAGCTACGAGCAGTACTTC. The rearrangement uses TRBV27 and TRBJ2-7; 7 positions match TRBD2. The CDR3 length is 13 residues. Trimming at V came to 3 bases and at J to 3 bases, leaving 2 bases not matched to a gene. In germline, CDR1 is MNHEY, CDR2 SMNVEV (reference sequence).

The chain joins TRBV10-2 to TRBJ2-1; 10 bases map to TRBD1. The CDR3 has 20 residues. V shed 5 bases, J shed 3 bases, and the junction held 19 bases outside the gene matches. Germline loops: CDR1 WSHSY, CDR2 SAAADI. CDR3 residues: CASSSAGTGELGAYYNEQFF. CDR3 in DNA: TGCGCCAGCAGTTCCGCCGGGACAGGGGAACTAGGCGCGTACTACAATGAGCAGTTCTTC.

The chain employs TRBV6-6 and TRBJ2-7; 9 nucleotides agree with TRBD2. The CDR3 extends over 16 amino acids. V trimming: 6 bases; J trimming: 2 bases; junction bases outside the gene matches: 11. The V gene's germline CDR1 is MNHNY and CDR2 SVGAGI (reference sequence). The CDR3 bases are TGTGCCAGCAGCACCATCAGCGGGAGGTTGACCTACGAGCAGTACTTC. This gives the protein CASSTISGRLTYEQYF.

This rearrangement joins TRBV7-6 to TRBJ1-1; a weak D match, TRBD1 (5 bases). Germline CDR1 reads SGHVS; CDR2 reads FNYEAQ. The CDR3 is 17 amino acids. Between the trimmed V and J ends, which lost 5 bases and 4 bases, there was a span of 23 bases. This CDR3 is CASSPFKLGGDPTEAFF. DNA of the CDR3: TGTGCCAGCAGCCCCTTTAAGTTGGGGGGTGATCCCACTGAAGCTTTCTTT.

The V gene is TRBV4-1, the J gene TRBJ2-3; 11 bases are a match to TRBD2. CDR3 length: 18 residues. The V segment lost 1 base and the J segment 5 bases; nucleotides outside the gene matches: 11. Germline V gene lookup returns CDR1 MGHRA and CDR2 YSYEKL. The CDR3 here is CASSQVQIGTSGLDTQYF. DNA of the CDR3: TGCGCCAGCAGCCAAGTCCAAATAGGGACTAGCGGTCTAGATACGCAGTATTTT.

This sequence joins TRBV6-6 and TRBJ1-1, with 11 nucleotides matching TRBD1. Unmatched junction bases numbered 6, after V lost 8 bases and J lost 1 base. CDR1 is MNHNY, CDR2 SVGAGI, per germline (reference sequence). The CDR3 length is 15 residues. The CDR3 loop reads CASGQGAPGNTEAFF. The CDR3 coding sequence is TGTGCCAGCGGACAGGGGGCGCCGGGGAACACTGAAGCTTTCTTT.

The chain joins TRBV13 to TRBJ1-3, with D perhaps matching TRBD1 (5 bases). The CDR3 spans 16 residues. Germline CDR1 and CDR2: PRHDT and FYEKMQ (reference sequence). With 3 bases removed from V and 0 bases from J, the gap between germline ends came to 12 bases. The DNA of the CDR3 is TGTGCCAGCAGCTTGGGAACAGGCCGCTCTGGAAACACCATATATTTT. Translated, it gives CASSLGTGRSGNTIYF. Full variable domain (outside the CDR3, taken from reference TRBV13 and TRBJ1-3): AAGVIQSPRHLIKEKRETATLKCYPIPRHDTVYWYQQGPGQDPQFLISFYEKMQSDKGSIPDRFSAQQFSDYHSELNMSSLELGDSALYFCASSLGTGRSGNTIYFGEGSWLTVV.

This clone was seen just once. The chain couples TRBV4-2 to TRBJ2-1; D unresolved. Per the germline V gene, CDR1 is LGHNA and CDR2 is YNFKEQ. The CDR3 spans 12 residues. V gave up 4 bases and J gave up 5 bases, with 6 bases separating them. The CDR3 region has the DNA TGTGCCAGCAGCCCTCCCGACAATGAGCAGTTCTTC. Translated: CASSPPDNEQFF.

The J gene is TRBJ2-5, the V gene TRBV9; the D gene could be TRBD1 or TRBD2 (5 bases each). The germline V gene encodes CDR1 SGDLS and CDR2 YYNGEE. Trimming left V 0 bases short and J 2 bases short, with 11 bases between. The CDR3 is made up of 15 amino acids. The CDR3 protein is CASSVGDQNQETQYF. For the CDR3, the DNA is TGTGCCAGCAGCGTAGGGGACCAAAATCAAGAGACCCAGTACTTC.

This clone was found once. The chain combines TRBV7-9 with TRBJ2-3; TRBD2 matches 9 bases. This CDR3 is 14 amino acids long. Trimming removed 4 bases from V and 4 bases from J; junction bases left unmatched: 3. Germline loops: CDR1 SEHNR, CDR2 FQNEAQ (reference sequence). CDR3 loop: CASSSRGRADTQYF. Here the CDR3 DNA reads TGTGCCAGCAGCTCACGCGGGAGGGCAGATACGCAGTATTTT.

As for this clone: Other DNA sequences in the same sample also yield this CDR3. This chain connects TRBV29-1 to TRBJ2-1, with 8 bases lining up with TRBD1. The CDR3 spans 13 residues. Germline CDR1 reads SQVTM; CDR2 reads ANQGSEA. The V and J ends lost 6 bases and 2 bases, in that order; junction bases with no gene match: 3. The CDR3: CSVGQGPYNEQFF. CDR3 sequence (DNA): TGCAGCGTAGGACAGGGCCCCTACAATGAGCAGTTCTTC.

J is TRBJ2-1 and V is TRBV7-6; possible D gene TRBD2, 5 bases. Germline loops: CDR1 SGHVS, CDR2 FNYEAQ. Trimming took off 5 bases at V and 5 bases at J, with 22 bases between the two ends. The CDR3 sequence is 17 residues long. The CDR3 bases are TGTGCCAGCAGCCCCCTATGGGTCGGGAAGCTTAACAATGAGCAGTTCTTC. Protein product: CASSPLWVGKLNNEQFF.